The 14 T cell receptor beta chains below come from one sample, sequenced in a study of cytomegalovirus exposure and HLA in healthy donors. 13 Jbeta primers and 60 Vbeta primers were used for the PCR. The assay was immunoSEQ multiplex PCR, and TCRdb's table has in-frame clones only and misses some. Here the sample spans approximately 130,000 clones, around 77% being singletons. Sequencing used PBMCs. Receptor source: a middle-aged man in good health and CMV-seronegative.

The chain carries TRBV10-3 and TRBJ1-3; 8 bases line up with TRBD1. Germline V gene sequence: CDR1 ENHRY, CDR2 SYGVKD. There are 16 residues in the CDR3. V was clipped by 6 bases and J by 3 bases; unmatched bases: 10. The CDR3 DNA sequence: TGTGCCATCAGGGCGCAGGGGGCCTTATTTGGAAACACCATATATTTT. Translation gives CAIRAQGALFGNTIYF.

The chain recombines TRBV2 with TRBJ1-5; 7 positions match TRBD1. Germline CDR1 reads SNHLY; CDR2 reads FYNNEI. V lost 0 bases and J lost 7; bases outside the gene matches: 6. The CDR3 covers 15 residues. The chain's CDR3 is CASSEALQGVQPQHF. CDR3 DNA sequence: TGTGCCAGCAGTGAAGCGCTTCAGGGGGTGCAGCCCCAGCATTTT.

This clone was seen a single time. The chain joins TRBV25-1 to TRBJ2-1, with 11 bases that match TRBD1. Germline CDR1 reads MGHDK; CDR2 reads SYGVNS. The CDR3 is 16 amino acids. The V gene end was trimmed by 1 base and the J gene end by 3 bases; junction bases not matched to a gene: 2. The CDR3 nucleotides are TGTGCCAGCAGTGAATTGGGGACAGGGGGCTACAATGAGCAGTTCTTC. It encodes CASSELGTGGYNEQFF.

A few counts support this clone. The chain is built from TRBV5-1 and TRBJ2-7; TRBD2 aligns across 12 bases. The CDR3 has 15 amino acids. J lost 6 bases, V lost 6 bases, and 10 bases had no gene match. CDR1 and CDR2 (germline): SGHRS, YFSETQ. As DNA, the CDR3 is TGCGCCAGCACCTTAATCCCTAGCGGGGGGGGCGAGCAGTACTTC. It specifies CASTLIPSGGGEQYF.

The genes are TRBV6-1 and TRBJ2-7, with TRBD2 matching over 15 bases. CDR3 size: 13 residues. J gave up 4 bases and V 10 bases, and 2 bases lay outside the gene matches. Looked up from germline, CDR1 is MNHNS and CDR2 is SASEGT. The CDR3 sequence is CAMGTSGGYEQYF. CDR3 sequence (DNA): TGTGCCATGGGGACTAGCGGGGGGTACGAGCAGTACTTC.

The CDR3 DNA reads TGTGCCAGCAGCTTGGGTCAGAGCAATCAGCCCCAGCATTTT. Translation gives CASSLGQSNQPQHF. This chain joins TRBV5-6 and TRBJ1-5; D ambiguous. The V gene's germline CDR1 is SGHDT and CDR2 YYEEEE. CDR3 length: 14 amino acids. The V end lost 0 bases, the J end lost 1 base, and 5 bases lay between the germline ends.

The CDR3 DNA is TGTGCCAGCAGCTCGGGACTAGCGGGAGGGCGGGGCACAGATACGCAGTATTTT. Translating it yields CASSSGLAGGRGTDTQYF. The genes are TRBV7-3 and TRBJ2-3; TRBD2 matches at 16 bases. The junction had 5 bases not matched to a gene; V was cut back by 4 bases and J by 1 base. Germline CDR1 and CDR2: SGHTA and FQGTGA. The CDR3 covers 18 residues.

In its sample, this clone was seen once. This chain connects TRBV19 to TRBJ2-2, with D maybe TRBD2 (6 bases). Per the germline V gene, CDR1 is LNHDA and CDR2 is SQIVND (reference sequence). The CDR3 is made up of 14 amino acids. V shed 1 base and J shed 6 bases, with 9 bases lying between them. In DNA form, the CDR3 reads TGTGCCAGTAGTATAGCGGGAGTGCCCGGGGAGCTGTTTTTT. It yields the protein CASSIAGVPGELFF.

This sequence joins TRBV23-1 and TRBJ1-1; D gene uncertain. Being an ORF, TRBV23-1 has a function that is uncertain. V gave up 3 bases and J gave up 1 base, with 6 bases separating them. This CDR3 has 13 amino acids. The CDR3 is CASSQAGNTEAFF. The CDR3 DNA is TGCGCCAGCAGTCAGGCAGGGAACACTGAAGCTTTCTTT.

The rearrangement uses TRBV9 and TRBJ2-1; the D gene is possibly TRBD2 (5 bases). Per germline, CDR1 SGDLS and CDR2 YYNGEE. The CDR3 has 14 amino acids. V lost 3 bases and J 7 bases, leaving 14 bases between the germline ends. The CDR3 DNA reads as TGTGCCAGCAGCGCCCCCCCGGGGATGAATGAGCAGTTCTTC. This encodes CASSAPPGMNEQFF.

This clone was observed a handful of times. V gene TRBV2 combines with J gene TRBJ1-5; perhaps TRBD1 as D (5 bases). V gave up 4 bases and J gave up 2 bases, with 9 bases separating them. Germline assignment: CDR1 SNHLY and CDR2 FYNNEI. The CDR3 loop spans 14 amino acids. The CDR3 spells CASSAQGGNQPQHF. In DNA, the CDR3 is TGTGCCAGCAGTGCCCAGGGCGGCAATCAGCCCCAGCATTTT.

The gene calls are TRBV28 and TRBJ2-7; the match to TRBD1 covers 7 bases. The CDR3 has 14 amino acids. Germline V lookup: CDR1 MDHEN, CDR2 SYDVKM. J gave up 3 bases and V 7 bases, and 9 bases lay outside the gene matches. CDR3 sequence (DNA): TGTGCCAGCACCCCCCAGGGGGATATCTACGAGCAGTACTTC. Amino acids: CASTPQGDIYEQYF.

For the CDR3, the DNA is TGTGCCAGCAAGGCCAGGGGCCGGTCCTACGAGCAGTACTTC. Translating gives CASKARGRSYEQYF. The chain recombines TRBV19 with TRBJ2-7; D perhaps matches TRBD1 (6 bases). Between the trimmed V and J ends, which lost 9 bases and 1 base, there was a span of 16 bases. The CDR3 is 14 residues long. Germline V gene lookup returns CDR1 LNHDA and CDR2 SQIVND (reference sequence).

The chain employs TRBV2 and TRBJ1-1; 9 bases match TRBD1. The CDR3 totals 16 residues. Trimming took 6 bases from V and 7 from J; bases not matched to a gene: 15. Germline CDR1 reads SNHLY; CDR2 reads FYNNEI. CDR3 residues: CASSVTGTGSFVEAFF. The CDR3 bases are TGTGCCAGCAGCGTAACCGGGACAGGGTCGTTCGTTGAAGCTTTCTTT.